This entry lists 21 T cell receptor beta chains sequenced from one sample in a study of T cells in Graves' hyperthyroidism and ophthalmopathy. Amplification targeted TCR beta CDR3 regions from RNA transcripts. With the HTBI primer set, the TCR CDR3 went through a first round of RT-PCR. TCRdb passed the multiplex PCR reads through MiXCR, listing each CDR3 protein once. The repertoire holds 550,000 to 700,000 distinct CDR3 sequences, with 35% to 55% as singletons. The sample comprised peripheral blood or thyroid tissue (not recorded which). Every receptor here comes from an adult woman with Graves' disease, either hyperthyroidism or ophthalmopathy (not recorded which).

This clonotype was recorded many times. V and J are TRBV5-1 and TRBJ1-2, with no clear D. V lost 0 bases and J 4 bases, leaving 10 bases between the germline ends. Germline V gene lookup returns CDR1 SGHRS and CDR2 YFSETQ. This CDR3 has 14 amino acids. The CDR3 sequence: CASSLETNSYGYTF. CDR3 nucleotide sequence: TGCGCCAGCAGCTTGGAGACAAATAGCTATGGCTACACCTTC.

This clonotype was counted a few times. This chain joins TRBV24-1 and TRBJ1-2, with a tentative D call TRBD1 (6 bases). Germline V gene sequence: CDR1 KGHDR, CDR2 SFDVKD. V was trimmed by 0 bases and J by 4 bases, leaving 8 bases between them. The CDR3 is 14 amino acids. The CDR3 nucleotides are TGTGCCACCAGTGATTTGACAGGGACCTATGGCTACACCTTC. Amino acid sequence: CATSDLTGTYGYTF.

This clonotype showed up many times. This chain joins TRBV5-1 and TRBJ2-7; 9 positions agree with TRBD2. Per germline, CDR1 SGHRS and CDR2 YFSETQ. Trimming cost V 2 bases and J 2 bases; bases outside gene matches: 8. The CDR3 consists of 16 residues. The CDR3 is CASSFLKREATYEQYF. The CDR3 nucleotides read TGCGCCAGCAGCTTCCTGAAGCGGGAGGCCACCTACGAGCAGTACTTC.

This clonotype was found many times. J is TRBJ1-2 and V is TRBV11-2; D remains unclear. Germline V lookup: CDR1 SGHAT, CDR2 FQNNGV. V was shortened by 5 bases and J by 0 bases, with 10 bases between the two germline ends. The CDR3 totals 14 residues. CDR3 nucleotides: TGTGCCAGCAGCCCCGGGCAGGCTAACTATGGCTACACCTTC. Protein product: CASSPGQANYGYTF.

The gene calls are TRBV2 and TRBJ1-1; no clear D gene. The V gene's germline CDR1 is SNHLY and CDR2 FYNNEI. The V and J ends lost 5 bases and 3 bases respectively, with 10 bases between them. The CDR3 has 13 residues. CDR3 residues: CASSKDGDTEAFF. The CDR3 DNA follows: TGTGCCAGCAGTAAGGACGGCGACACTGAAGCTTTCTTT.

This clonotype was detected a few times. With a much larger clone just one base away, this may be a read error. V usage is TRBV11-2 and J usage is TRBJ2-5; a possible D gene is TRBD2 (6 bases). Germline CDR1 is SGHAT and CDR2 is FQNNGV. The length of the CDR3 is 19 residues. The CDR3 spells CASSLETDTWGRTKEAQYF. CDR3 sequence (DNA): TGTGCCAGCAGCTTAGAAACAGACACCTGGGGGAGGACGAAAGAGGCCCAGTACTTC.

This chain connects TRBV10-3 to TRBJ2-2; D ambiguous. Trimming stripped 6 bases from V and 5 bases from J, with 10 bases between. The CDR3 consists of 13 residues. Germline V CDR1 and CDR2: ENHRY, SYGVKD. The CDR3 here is CAIREGRTGELFF. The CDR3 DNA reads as TGTGCCATCAGGGAAGGACGGACCGGGGAGCTGTTTTTT.

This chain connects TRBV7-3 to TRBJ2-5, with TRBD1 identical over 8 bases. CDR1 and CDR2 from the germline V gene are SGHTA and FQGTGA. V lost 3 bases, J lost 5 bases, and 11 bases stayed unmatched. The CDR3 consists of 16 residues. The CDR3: CASSLGTGTGSETQYF. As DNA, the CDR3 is TGTGCCAGCAGCTTGGGAACCGGGACAGGCTCGGAGACCCAGTACTTC.

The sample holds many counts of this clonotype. CDR3 sequence reads: CASRQGPISGNTIYF. CDR3 nucleotide sequence: TGTGCCAGCAGGCAGGGGCCCATCTCTGGAAACACCATATATTTT. The chain couples TRBV6-5 to TRBJ1-3, with D possibly matching TRBD1 (6 bases). Germline CDR1 MNHEY, CDR2 SVGAGI. Trimming pared 6 bases from V and 0 bases from J, leaving 12 bases between. The CDR3 covers 15 residues.

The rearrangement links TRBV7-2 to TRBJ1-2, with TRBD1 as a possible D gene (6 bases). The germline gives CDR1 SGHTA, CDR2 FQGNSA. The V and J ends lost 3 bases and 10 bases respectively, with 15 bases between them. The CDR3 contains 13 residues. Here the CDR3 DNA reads TGTGCCAGCAGCTTCAGGGACACCCGACACTACACCTTC. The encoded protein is CASSFRDTRHYTF. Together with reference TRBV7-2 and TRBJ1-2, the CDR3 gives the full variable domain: GAGVSQSPSNKVTEKGKDVELRCDPISGHTALYWYRQSLGQGLEFLIYFQGNSAPDKSGLPSDRFSAERTGGSVSTLTIQRTQQEDSAVYLCASSFRDTRHYTFGSGTRLTVV.

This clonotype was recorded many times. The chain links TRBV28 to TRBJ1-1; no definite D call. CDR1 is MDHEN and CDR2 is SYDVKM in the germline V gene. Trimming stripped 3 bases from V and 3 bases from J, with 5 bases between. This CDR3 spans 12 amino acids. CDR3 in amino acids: CASSFTYTEAFF. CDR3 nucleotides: TGTGCCAGCAGTTTCACCTACACTGAAGCTTTCTTT.

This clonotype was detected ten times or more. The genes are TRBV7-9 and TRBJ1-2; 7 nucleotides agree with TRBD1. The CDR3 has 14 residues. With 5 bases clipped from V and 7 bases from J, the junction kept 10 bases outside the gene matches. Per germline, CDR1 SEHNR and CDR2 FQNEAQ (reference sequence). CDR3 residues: CASSPRQGMSGYTF. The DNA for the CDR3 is TGTGCCAGCAGCCCCCGACAGGGCATGAGTGGCTACACCTTC.

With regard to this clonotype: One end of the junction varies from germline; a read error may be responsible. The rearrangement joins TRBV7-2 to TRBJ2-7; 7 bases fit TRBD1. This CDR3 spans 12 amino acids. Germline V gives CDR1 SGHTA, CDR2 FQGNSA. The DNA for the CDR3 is TGCGCCAGCAGCCAGCCTAGGACAGGGCAGTACTTC. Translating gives CASSQPRTGQYF.

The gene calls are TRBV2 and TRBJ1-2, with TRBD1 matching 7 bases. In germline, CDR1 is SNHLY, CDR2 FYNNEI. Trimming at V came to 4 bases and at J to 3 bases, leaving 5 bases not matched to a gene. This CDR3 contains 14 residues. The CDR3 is CASSVRGQDYGYTF. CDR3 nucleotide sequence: TGTGCCAGCAGTGTTAGAGGACAGGACTATGGCTACACCTTC. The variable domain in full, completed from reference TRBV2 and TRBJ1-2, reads EPEVTQTPSHQVTQMGQEVILRCVPISNHLYFYWYRQILGQKVEFLVSFYNNEISEKSEIFDDQFSVERPDGSNFTLKIRSTKLEDSAMYFCASSVRGQDYGYTFGSGTRLTVV.

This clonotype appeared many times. CDR3: CASSYSSSHEQYF. As DNA, the CDR3 is TGTGCCAGCAGTTACTCCTCGTCCCACGAGCAGTACTTC. The rearrangement uses TRBV6-6 and TRBJ2-7, with D unresolved. Germline assignment: CDR1 MNHNY and CDR2 SVGAGI (reference sequence). Trimming left V 0 bases short and J 5 bases short, with 8 bases between. The CDR3 totals 13 residues.

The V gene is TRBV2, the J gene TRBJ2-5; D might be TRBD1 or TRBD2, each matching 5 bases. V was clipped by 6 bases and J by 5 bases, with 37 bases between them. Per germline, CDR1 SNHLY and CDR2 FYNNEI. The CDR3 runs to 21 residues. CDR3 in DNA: TGTGCCAGCAGGAAAAGCTTAGGGGCAGGGAGAAGTCGAGCCCTCCGGGAGACCCAGTACTTC. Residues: CASRKSLGAGRSRALRETQYF.

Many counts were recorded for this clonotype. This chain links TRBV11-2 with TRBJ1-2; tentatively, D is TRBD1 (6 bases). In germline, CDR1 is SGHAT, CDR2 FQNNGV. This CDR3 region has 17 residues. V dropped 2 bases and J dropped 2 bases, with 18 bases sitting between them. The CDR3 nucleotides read TGTGCCAGCAGCTTATCAAAGTATTGGGGGACAAACTATGGCTACACCTTC. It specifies CASSLSKYWGTNYGYTF.

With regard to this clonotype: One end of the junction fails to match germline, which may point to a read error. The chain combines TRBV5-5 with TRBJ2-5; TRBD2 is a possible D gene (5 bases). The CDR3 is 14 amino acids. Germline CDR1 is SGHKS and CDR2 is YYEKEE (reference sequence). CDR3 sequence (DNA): TGCGCCAGCAGCCAGCTGGGAGTTAAAGAGACCCAGTACTTC. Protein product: CASSQLGVKETQYF.

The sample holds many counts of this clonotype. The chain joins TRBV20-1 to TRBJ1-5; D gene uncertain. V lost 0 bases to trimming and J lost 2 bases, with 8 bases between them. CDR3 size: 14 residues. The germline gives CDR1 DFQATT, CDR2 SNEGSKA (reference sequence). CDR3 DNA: TGCAGTGCTAGAGATAGGGCGGGCAATCAGCCCCAGCATTTT. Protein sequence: CSARDRAGNQPQHF.

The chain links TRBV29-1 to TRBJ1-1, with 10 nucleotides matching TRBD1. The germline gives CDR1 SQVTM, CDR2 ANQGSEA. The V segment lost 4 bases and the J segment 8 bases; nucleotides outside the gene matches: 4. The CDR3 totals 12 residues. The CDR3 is CSVGATGGEAFF. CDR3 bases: TGCAGCGTTGGAGCGACAGGGGGCGAAGCTTTCTTT.

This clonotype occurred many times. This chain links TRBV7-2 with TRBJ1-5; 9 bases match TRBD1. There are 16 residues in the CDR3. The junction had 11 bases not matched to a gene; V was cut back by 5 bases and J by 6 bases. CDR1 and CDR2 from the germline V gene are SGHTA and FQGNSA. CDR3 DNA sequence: TGTGCCAGCAGCCCGGACGACAGGGGGATCGGTCAGCCCCAGCATTTT. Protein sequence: CASSPDDRGIGQPQHF.